These 23 T cell receptor beta chains came from one sample sequenced in a study of blood T cell repertoires in COVID-19 (dated by TCRdb to 2020 to 2022). To prepare the library, the immunoSEQ multiplex PCR assay was applied. In TCRdb, the immuneACCESS table is reduced to in-frame sequences with V and J assigned. These tables do not hold every clone; where another copy was compared, an unresolved V gene accounts for under half, and the others remain unexplained. This sample holds some 220,000 clones; almost 85% were observed only once. The ten top clones hold 4.5% to 5.5% of the sample. The sequencing input was peripheral blood. The source of these receptors is a man aged 45 to 65 with COVID-19, enrolled during active disease.

The V call is TRBV6-6, the J call TRBJ1-6; D perhaps matches TRBD1 (6 bases). CDR1 is MNHNY, CDR2 SVGAGI, per germline (reference sequence). Trimming pared 6 bases from V and 3 bases from J, leaving 15 bases between. The CDR3 loop spans 16 amino acids. The CDR3 DNA follows: TGTGCCAGCAGCCCCGACAGGCCCAACTATAATTCACCCCTCCACTTT. Translating gives CASSPDRPNYNSPLHF.

The chain carries TRBV5-6 and TRBJ1-2; 7 bases map to TRBD1. Per the germline V gene, CDR1 is SGHDT and CDR2 is YYEEEE. V gave up 5 bases and J gave up 3 bases; unmatched junction bases: 4. The CDR3 loop spans 13 amino acids. The CDR3 loop is CASSQTGHYGYTF. Written as DNA, the CDR3 is TGTGCCAGCAGTCAGACAGGGCACTATGGCTACACCTTC.

CDR3 protein: CASSPVVIQAMNTEAFF. DNA for the CDR3: TGCGCCAGCAGCCCGGTGGTAATTCAGGCCATGAACACTGAAGCTTTCTTT. The chain is built from TRBV5-1 and TRBJ1-1; no clear D gene. The germline V gene has CDR1 SGHRS and CDR2 YFSETQ. This CDR3 region has 17 residues. V was pared by 4 bases and J by 0 bases, with 19 bases between.

The chain is built from TRBV10-3 and TRBJ1-2, with D possibly matching TRBD1 (6 bases). The V end was cut by 10 bases, the J end by 2 bases, with 11 bases between. The germline CDR1 and CDR2 sequences are ENHRY and SYGVKD. CDR3 length equals 12 residues. CDR3 in DNA: TGTGCCACACAGGGTTCGAACTATGGCTACACCTTC. Encoded protein: CATQGSNYGYTF.

This clone was picked up one time. This chain uses TRBV12-3 or TRBV12-4 with TRBJ2-5, with 9 bases matching TRBD2. The CDR3 is made up of 12 amino acids. The V segment lost 6 bases and the J segment 12 bases; nucleotides outside the gene matches: 8. The CDR3 nucleotides are TGTGCCAGCAGCCGCGAGCGGGGGGCCGAGTACTTC. It codes for CASSRERGAEYF.

V and J are TRBV6-5 and TRBJ2-3; D uncertain. The germline V and J ends were trimmed by 8 bases and 2 bases, with 14 bases remaining between them. In germline, CDR1 is MNHEY, CDR2 SVGAGI. This CDR3 contains 14 residues. CDR3 sequence reads: CASYPSLLTDTQYF. CDR3 nucleotide sequence: TGTGCCAGCTACCCTAGTCTCCTCACAGATACGCAGTATTTT.

The chain employs TRBV6-5 and TRBJ2-3; the D gene is possibly TRBD2 (6 bases). This CDR3 is built from 13 residues. Germline V gene lookup returns CDR1 MNHEY and CDR2 SVGAGI. The ends were cut back, 6 bases at V and 1 base at J, with 8 bases in the middle. CDR3 bases: TGTGCCAGCAGGCGGGACGGCACAGATACGCAGTATTTT. Protein sequence: CASRRDGTDTQYF.

This clone turned up a few times. V is TRBV2 and J is TRBJ2-1, with D tentatively TRBD2 (5 bases). Germline-derived CDR1 and CDR2 are SNHLY and FYNNEI. The CDR3 runs 15 residues. V gave up 7 bases and J gave up 5 bases, with 18 bases separating them. The CDR3, as DNA: TGTGCCAGCACCGAGATGATAGCGAGCAACAATGAGCAGTTCTTC. This encodes CASTEMIASNNEQFF.

In this sample, this clone turned up once. The genes are TRBV7-2 and TRBJ2-3; 7 bases are a match to TRBD2. The CDR3 covers 16 residues. V lost 5 bases to trimming and J lost 3 bases; unmatched junction nucleotides: 11. Germline-derived CDR1 and CDR2 are SGHTA and FQGNSA. For the CDR3, the DNA is TGTGCCAGCAGCCTAACGCCGGGGGGACGGACAGATACGCAGTATTTT. Its protein is CASSLTPGGRTDTQYF.

The chain links TRBV5-1 to TRBJ2-5; TRBD2 matches at 12 bases. V was pared by 4 bases and J by 2 bases, with 9 bases of the junction left unmatched. The germline gives CDR1 SGHRS, CDR2 YFSETQ. The CDR3 loop spans 17 amino acids. This CDR3 reads CASSIGASGGGQETQYF. The CDR3 DNA sequence: TGCGCCAGCAGCATTGGAGCTAGCGGGGGGGGTCAAGAGACCCAGTACTTC.

V usage is TRBV3-1 (or the pseudogene TRBV3-2) and J usage is TRBJ2-3; 10 bases are a match to TRBD2. The CDR3 totals 18 residues. V lost 4 bases and J lost 1; bases outside the gene matches: 11. CDR1 and CDR2 from the germline V gene are LGHDT and YNNKEL (reference sequence). CDR3 in amino acids: CASSPRSGGAQGTDTQYF. The CDR3 bases are TGTGCCAGCAGCCCCCGGAGCGGGGGGGCCCAGGGCACAGATACGCAGTATTTT.

The chain employs TRBV3-1 (or the pseudogene TRBV3-2) and TRBJ2-2, with TRBD2 identical over 15 bases. The CDR3 length is 16 residues. V was clipped by 4 bases and J by 6 bases; unmatched bases: 3. Germline CDR1 LGHDT, CDR2 YNNKEL (reference sequence). The CDR3 protein is CASSPRTSGGAGELFF. DNA of the CDR3: TGTGCCAGCAGCCCTAGGACTAGCGGGGGGGCCGGGGAGCTGTTTTTT.

The rearrangement uses TRBV5-1 and TRBJ1-1; D not resolved. The CDR3 runs to 14 residues. V lost 4 bases, J lost 5 bases, and 15 bases lay in between. Germline CDR1 SGHRS, CDR2 YFSETQ. CDR3 DNA sequence: TGCGCCAGCAGCCCCTACTACGTGAGTACTGAAGCTTTCTTT. Translating gives CASSPYYVSTEAFF.

The table lists this clone with a few counts. CDR3 nucleotides: TGTGCCAGTAGTATAAGAGGAGGGAACTCCTACGAGCAGTACTTC. Protein product: CASSIRGGNSYEQYF. V is TRBV19 and J is TRBJ2-7; D is perhaps TRBD2 (6 bases). The CDR3 is made up of 15 amino acids. Germline CDR1 reads LNHDA; CDR2 reads SQIVND (reference sequence). V shed 2 bases and J shed 0 bases, with 11 bases lying between them.

This clone was picked up a small number of times. The chain carries TRBV4-2 and TRBJ2-7, with D maybe TRBD2 (6 bases). Germline CDR1 LGHNA, CDR2 YNFKEQ. V was pared by 4 bases and J by 7 bases, with 20 bases between. This CDR3 comprises 15 residues. DNA of the CDR3: TGTGCCAGCAGCCCGAACCTGGGACTTAATGTTGAGCAGTACTTC. Encoded protein: CASSPNLGLNVEQYF.

CDR3 residues: CASTLRGGPYNEQFF. The CDR3 DNA reads as TGTGCCAGCACCCTCCGGGGGGGCCCCTACAATGAGCAGTTCTTC. The chain is built from TRBV27 and TRBJ2-1, with 8 positions matching TRBD2. The CDR3 covers 15 residues. Germline values: CDR1 MNHEY, CDR2 SMNVEV (reference sequence). J lost 2 bases, V lost 7 bases, and 7 bases had no gene match.

This chain links TRBV5-5 with TRBJ1-4; D gene uncertain. V lost 3 bases, J lost 3 bases, and 12 bases lay in between. The germline CDR1 and CDR2 sequences are SGHKS and YYEKEE (reference sequence). The CDR3 extends over 15 amino acids. DNA of the CDR3: TGTGCCAGCAGCTCTGGACTGGTTTCTAATGAAAAACTGTTTTTT. Its translation is CASSSGLVSNEKLFF.

V usage is TRBV4-3 and J usage is TRBJ2-5, with D uncertain. In germline, CDR1 is LGHNA, CDR2 YSLEER. The ends were cut back, 0 bases at V and 6 bases at J, with 14 bases in the middle. The CDR3 loop spans 15 amino acids. The CDR3 DNA reads as TGCGCCAGCAGCCAAGAACTGGCGCGGCGAAAGACCCAGTACTTC. Translation: CASSQELARRKTQYF.

This chain uses TRBV10-3 with TRBJ2-2; 9 nucleotides agree with TRBD1. Germline CDR1 reads ENHRY; CDR2 reads SYGVKD. The CDR3 totals 12 residues. V gave up 10 bases and J gave up 7 bases; unmatched junction bases: 4. In DNA form, the CDR3 reads TGTGCCACCGGGACAGGGATCGGGGAGCTGTTTTTT. Its protein is CATGTGIGELFF.

The CDR3 nucleotides read TGTGCCAGCAGCTTAGCGGGGGCAGGGAACGAAAAACTGTTTTTT. Its protein is CASSLAGAGNEKLFF. V and J are TRBV7-2 and TRBJ1-4, with a possible D match to TRBD1 (6 bases). Germline V gives CDR1 SGHTA, CDR2 FQGNSA. The CDR3 sequence is 15 residues long. V lost 0 bases to trimming and J lost 8 bases, with 13 bases between them.

The CDR3, as DNA: TGCGCCAGCAGTGGACAGATGAACACTGAAGCTTTCTTT. Protein: CASSGQMNTEAFF. J is TRBJ1-1 and V is TRBV10-2, with D possibly being TRBD1 (5 bases). Germline CDR1 reads WSHSY; CDR2 reads SAAADI. V dropped 4 bases and J dropped 0 bases, with 6 bases sitting between them. The CDR3 runs 13 residues.

V gene TRBV18 combines with J gene TRBJ2-6; TRBD1 aligns across 7 bases. The CDR3 has 15 amino acids. Germline values: CDR1 KGHSH, CDR2 LQKENI. After removal of 3 bases from V and 2 bases from J, the junction contained 1 base not matched to a gene. The CDR3 sequence: CASSPQGAGANVLTF. DNA of the CDR3: TGTGCCAGCTCACCTCAGGGGGCTGGGGCCAACGTCCTGACTTTC.

The chain carries TRBV27 and TRBJ2-1, with a tentative D call TRBD1 (5 bases). Trimming took 6 bases from V and 8 from J, leaving 20 bases between them. Looked up from germline, CDR1 is MNHEY and CDR2 is SMNVEV (reference sequence). CDR3 length: 15 amino acids. In DNA, the CDR3 is TGTGCCAGCAGGCCAAGGGGAACAGCTTGGCATGAGCAGTTCTTC. The encoded protein is CASRPRGTAWHEQFF.